Below are 22 T cell receptor beta chains sequenced from a single sample in a study of shared T cell receptors in the human thymus. The data were produced by immunoSEQ multiplex PCR, yet TCRdb's version contains in-frame clones alone and is incomplete. In the table there are hundreds of thousands of clones, more than 70% of which are singletons. A further study also used this sample, focusing on human thymus T cells.

Sequencing was carried out using thymocytes. Every receptor here comes from a boy younger than two with a congenital heart defect.

V and J are TRBV27 and TRBJ2-6, with TRBD1 as a possible D gene (6 bases). This CDR3 is 19 amino acids long. V lost 8 bases and J 2 bases, leaving 25 bases between the germline ends. Germline values: CDR1 MNHEY, CDR2 SMNVEV (reference sequence). The CDR3 DNA is TGTGCCAGCTGTTGCTGCCAAAGGCAGGGGACCCCTGGGGCCAACGTCCTGACTTTC. Translated, it gives CASCCCQRQGTPGANVLTF.

V and J are TRBV10-3 and TRBJ1-1, with D possibly being TRBD1 (6 bases). There are 14 residues in the CDR3. Between the trimmed V and J ends, which lost 6 bases and 1 base, there was a span of 12 bases. Per germline, CDR1 ENHRY and CDR2 SYGVKD. The CDR3 nucleotides read TGTGCCATCAGGGAGGGGGAGAAGAACACTGAAGCTTTCTTT. This gives the protein CAIREGEKNTEAFF.

This sequence joins TRBV5-1 and TRBJ2-7; D may be TRBD2 (5 bases). The CDR3 has 15 residues. Germline values: CDR1 SGHRS, CDR2 YFSETQ. V lost 4 bases and J lost 2, with 16 bases in between. In DNA form, the CDR3 reads TGCGCCAGCAGCCCGGAGGAACGGGATACCTACGAGCAGTACTTC. Translating gives CASSPEERDTYEQYF.

This clone has only a few counts. CDR3 nucleotide sequence: TGTGCCAGTAGTATCGGGACTAGATTGCCTTACAATGAGCAGTTCTTC. The encoded protein is CASSIGTRLPYNEQFF. The chain has TRBV19 and TRBJ2-1, with 8 bases that match TRBD2. The germline CDR1 and CDR2 sequences are LNHDA and SQIVND (reference sequence). V lost 3 bases to trimming and J lost 4 bases; unmatched junction nucleotides: 8. This CDR3 contains 16 residues.

This clone was observed a handful of times. The chain couples TRBV5-6 to TRBJ2-6; 7 nucleotides match TRBD2. The CDR3 is 16 residues long. Trimming took 4 bases from V and 0 from J; bases not matched to a gene: 4. CDR1 and CDR2 (germline): SGHDT, YYEEEE. The CDR3 region has the DNA TGTGCCAGCAGCGGGAGGGACGGCTCTGGGGCCAACGTCCTGACTTTC. This encodes CASSGRDGSGANVLTF.

The chain uses TRBV14 and TRBJ2-1, with D perhaps TRBD2 (6 bases). The CDR3 spans 15 residues. V was clipped by 3 bases and J by 5 bases, with 14 bases between them. In germline, CDR1 is SGHDN, CDR2 FVKESK. In DNA, the CDR3 is TGTGCCAGCAGCCAGATCGGAGGGCCTGACAATGAGCAGTTCTTC. It is translated as CASSQIGGPDNEQFF.

V gene TRBV14 combines with J gene TRBJ1-2, with D maybe TRBD1 (5 bases). The CDR3 is 17 residues long. Germline assignment: CDR1 SGHDN and CDR2 FVKESK. Trimming left V 0 bases short and J 7 bases short, with 21 bases between. In DNA form, the CDR3 reads TGTGCCAGCAGCCAAGAGGACAAGGGTTGGGGTTTGGGTGGCTACACCTTC. This sequence encodes CASSQEDKGWGLGGYTF.

CDR3 sequence (DNA): TGTGCCAGCAGTGAAGCCGCTAGAGCGGGGGGGAGGTACGAGCAGTACTTC. It specifies CASSEAARAGGRYEQYF. The gene calls are TRBV6-1 and TRBJ2-7; 10 bases map to TRBD2. With V trimmed by 0 bases and J by 4 bases, 9 bases remained unmatched. The CDR3 sequence is 17 residues long. Germline V gene lookup returns CDR1 MNHNS and CDR2 SASEGT.

This CDR3 is CASSTIGEGTNEKLFF. In nucleotides, the CDR3 is TGTGCCAGCAGCACAATTGGAGAGGGAACTAATGAAAAACTGTTTTTT. The chain is built from TRBV4-2 and TRBJ1-4; D gene ambiguous. The V gene lost 5 bases and the J gene lost 1 base, with 14 bases spanning the gap. Germline V gene data show CDR1 as LGHNA and CDR2 as YNFKEQ. CDR3 size: 16 residues.

The count of this clone is one. The rearrangement joins TRBV4-3 to TRBJ2-4; 10 bases are shared with TRBD2. CDR1 and CDR2 (germline): LGHNA, YSLEER. V lost 1 base to trimming and J lost 0 bases; unmatched junction nucleotides: 12. The CDR3 extends over 20 amino acids. The CDR3 reads CASSQGWASGRDLAKNIQYF. The CDR3 bases are TGCGCCAGCAGCCAAGGTTGGGCCAGCGGGAGGGATTTAGCCAAAAACATTCAGTACTTC.

The V and J genes are TRBV4-3 and TRBJ2-5, with D maybe TRBD1 (6 bases). Germline V CDR1 and CDR2: LGHNA, YSLEER. The CDR3 loop spans 13 amino acids. Trimming removed 4 bases at V and 3 bases at J, with 9 bases between. The CDR3 region is CASSPGQEETQYF. DNA of the CDR3: TGCGCCAGCAGCCCGGGACAAGAAGAGACCCAGTACTTC.

V is TRBV28 and J is TRBJ2-7; D gene uncertain. This CDR3 has 18 amino acids. Trimming removed 2 bases at V and 9 bases at J, with 29 bases between. Germline V gene lookup returns CDR1 MDHEN and CDR2 SYDVKM. The CDR3 sequence is CASSLKRPNPTKVLGQYF. The CDR3 DNA is TGTGCCAGCAGTTTAAAGCGACCTAACCCTACGAAAGTTCTGGGGCAGTACTTC.

The chain has TRBV7-3 and TRBJ2-7; D might be TRBD1 (7 bases). The germline V gene has CDR1 SGHTA and CDR2 FQGTGA. The germline V and J ends were trimmed by 5 bases and 3 bases, with 20 bases remaining between them. This CDR3 is built from 16 residues. The CDR3 DNA reads TGTGCCAGCAGCCCCTCGGGGCCAGGGGGGTTCTACGAGCAGTACTTC. This translates into CASSPSGPGGFYEQYF.

The rearrangement links TRBV7-6 to TRBJ2-5, with TRBD2 matching over 11 bases. Near its end, the DNA agrees better with TRBJ2-7, so the J call may be wrong. This CDR3 spans 20 amino acids. Germline-derived CDR1 and CDR2 are SGHVS and FNYEAQ. This chain's CDR3 is CASSRPTGGLAAQSPYEQYF. CDR3 nucleotide sequence: TGTGCCAGCAGCAGACCTACAGGGGGACTAGCGGCCCAATCCCCTTACGAGCAGTACTTC.

The V gene is TRBV5-1, the J gene TRBJ2-1, with 9 positions matching TRBD1. V shed 4 bases, J shed 5 bases, and the junction held 7 bases outside the gene matches. The CDR3 is 15 residues long. Germline CDR1 SGHRS, CDR2 YFSETQ. The CDR3 spells CASSSPDRGDNEQFF. For the CDR3, the DNA is TGCGCCAGCAGCAGCCCCGACAGGGGGGACAATGAGCAGTTCTTC.

The V call is TRBV10-3, the J call TRBJ1-2; D may be TRBD1 (6 bases). V was shortened by 6 bases and J by 8 bases, with 25 bases between the two germline ends. The germline CDR1 and CDR2 sequences are ENHRY and SYGVKD. The CDR3 loop spans 16 amino acids. CDR3 coding DNA: TGTGCCATCAGAGGAAGAGGGGGGGCGCGACTGGAAGGCTACACCTTC. Translation gives CAIRGRGGARLEGYTF.

The chain couples TRBV10-1 to TRBJ2-1, with TRBD2 identical over 7 bases. Germline V gene lookup returns CDR1 WNHNN and CDR2 SYGVQD (reference sequence). V gave up 7 bases and J gave up 4 bases; unmatched junction bases: 10. The CDR3 is 15 residues long. As DNA, the CDR3 is TGCGCCAGCATGGAGAAGCGGGATTTATACAATGAGCAGTTCTTC. Its protein product is CASMEKRDLYNEQFF.

This sequence joins TRBV18 and TRBJ1-1; 10 nucleotides match TRBD1. The CDR3 totals 15 residues. V was pared by 2 bases and J by 5 bases, with 5 bases of the junction left unmatched. The germline CDR1 and CDR2 sequences are KGHSH and LQKENI. The chain's CDR3 is CASSPRDRGSTEAFF. The CDR3 DNA reads as TGTGCCAGCTCACCAAGGGACAGGGGATCTACTGAAGCTTTCTTT.

V gene TRBV28 combines with J gene TRBJ2-1, with 9 bases that match TRBD2. V shed 2 bases and J 5 bases; nucleotides not matched to a gene: 10. Germline CDR1 reads MDHEN; CDR2 reads SYDVKM. The length of the CDR3 is 17 residues. The CDR3 sequence: CASSLPMAGGAHNEQFF. The DNA of the CDR3 is TGTGCCAGCAGTTTACCTATGGCGGGAGGGGCTCACAATGAGCAGTTCTTC.

Only a few counts were recorded for this clone. J is TRBJ2-2 and V is TRBV5-4, with a tentative D call TRBD2 (6 bases). This CDR3 has 16 amino acids. The ends were cut back, 1 base at V and 4 bases at J, with 14 bases in the middle. CDR1 and CDR2 from the germline V gene are SGHNT and YYREEE (reference sequence). CDR3 DNA: TGTGCCAGCAGCTTGACCCCTAGCGAATGCACCGGGGAGCTGTTTTTT. It translates to CASSLTPSECTGELFF.

The sample holds one count of this clone. The gene calls are TRBV14 and TRBJ2-1; possible D gene TRBD1, 5 bases. This CDR3 contains 15 residues. Germline V gene data show CDR1 as SGHDN and CDR2 as FVKESK. Trimming shortened V by 4 bases and J by 1 base, and 11 bases separated the two germline ends. CDR3 sequence (DNA): TGTGCCAGCAGCCTGACAGTTTTTTCCTACAATGAGCAGTTCTTC. Translation: CASSLTVFSYNEQFF.

The V call is TRBV19, the J call TRBJ1-2; D possibly corresponds to TRBD1 (5 bases). V was pared by 6 bases and J by 2 bases, with 10 bases between. CDR3 length equals 13 residues. Per germline, CDR1 LNHDA and CDR2 SQIVND (reference sequence). This CDR3 is CASRTTANYGYTF. The CDR3 region has the DNA TGTGCCAGTAGAACGACAGCGAACTATGGCTACACCTTC.